This TCR beta chain was observed in a study of blood T cells in healthy people across ages. Study findings and constraints: There were more naive CD4+ cells and higher diversity in long-lived donors than in aged donors.

Notes on this clonotype: Its antigen is currently unknown. One end of the junction fails to match germline, which may point to a read error.

A sample-barcoded 5' primer and a J-beta primer mix were used in a second PCR of roughly 7 to 12 cycles. TCRdb redid the calling of the 5' RACE reads with MiXCR, one entry per CDR3 protein. The sample lists about 1.1 million distinct CDR3 sequences, around two fifths occurring once. Germline V gene lookup returns CDR1 DFQATT and CDR2 SNEGSKA (reference sequence). The length of the CDR3 is 14 residues. The sequence derives from a man in his late teens or twenties in good health. Sequences were obtained from blood. This sequence joins TRBV20-1 and TRBJ1-1; D is possibly TRBD1 (5 bases). The CDR3 spells CSAHRGGSNAEAFF. The CDR3 nucleotides are TGCAGTGCCCACCGGGGGGGGTCGAACGCTGAAGCTTTCTTT.